Below, 26 T cell receptor beta chains from the same sample are listed, as sequenced in a study of shared clonotypes between healthy human individuals. It was CD45RO-negative cells, positively selected for CCR7, that made up naive CD8 cells, with terminally differentiated effector memory CD45RA+ cells excluded. Produced via immunoSEQ multiplex PCR; TCRdb's table is partial and in-frame only. This table has 1.5 million to 2.5 million clones, less than 95% appearing once. The sequenced sample consisted of naive CD8+ T cells sorted from blood. The receptors shown here come from a young man in good health.

The chain is built from TRBV7-2 and TRBJ1-1; D is unclear. CDR3 size: 12 residues. V dropped 1 base and J dropped 4 bases, with 4 bases sitting between them. Germline CDR1 and CDR2: SGHTA and FQGNSA. CDR3 amino acids: CASSLEATEAFF. The CDR3 DNA reads as TGTGCCAGCAGCTTAGAAGCCACTGAAGCTTTCTTT.

This chain joins TRBV9 and TRBJ2-2; 10 bases are a match to TRBD1. Germline CDR1 and CDR2: SGDLS and YYNGEE. V lost 3 bases to trimming and J lost 5 bases; unmatched junction nucleotides: 19. The CDR3 totals 20 residues. As DNA, the CDR3 is TGTGCCAGCAGCGACGGGACAGGGGAGGTGTTCAAGATGACGACCGGGGAGCTGTTTTTT. Protein product: CASSDGTGEVFKMTTGELFF.

CDR3 in DNA: TGTGCCAGCACCCCTACAGGGGGAGCCTACGAGCAGTACTTC. Its protein is CASTPTGGAYEQYF. The gene calls are TRBV6-5 and TRBJ2-7; TRBD1 agrees at 8 bases. This CDR3 is built from 14 residues. V shed 7 bases and J 2 bases; nucleotides not matched to a gene: 7. CDR1 and CDR2 from the germline V gene are MNHEY and SVGAGI.

The rearrangement joins TRBV5-8 to TRBJ2-2, with D maybe TRBD1 (5 bases). The ends were cut back, 2 bases at V and 8 bases at J, with 10 bases in the middle. CDR1 and CDR2 (germline): SGHTS, YDEGEE. The CDR3 has 13 amino acids. This chain's CDR3 is CASSFATAGELFF. DNA of the CDR3: TGTGCCAGCAGCTTCGCGACAGCGGGGGAGCTGTTTTTT.

Points on this clone: This specimen includes other DNA sequences encoding the same CDR3. The chain recombines TRBV7-8 with TRBJ2-7; D remains unclear. Germline CDR1 SGHVS, CDR2 FQNEAQ. V gave up 1 base and J gave up 1 base, with 8 bases separating them. The CDR3 loop spans 14 amino acids. The CDR3 region has the DNA TGTGCCAGCAGCTTAGTGGGTAATTCCTACGAGCAGTACTTC. Translated: CASSLVGNSYEQYF. The full variable domain, rest sourced from reference TRBV7-8 and TRBJ2-7, is GAGVSQSPRYKVAKRGQDVALRCDPISGHVSLFWYQQALGQGPEFLTYFQNEAQLDKSGLPSDRFFAERPEGSVSTLKIQRTQQEDSAVYLCASSLVGNSYEQYFGPGTRLTVT.

The chain recombines TRBV2 with TRBJ2-7; no reliable D call. The CDR3 contains 13 residues. CDR1 and CDR2 (germline): SNHLY, FYNNEI. Trimming left V 6 bases short and J 4 bases short, with 13 bases between. CDR3 amino acids: CASRSVPVYEQYF. CDR3 in DNA: TGTGCCAGCAGATCCGTTCCCGTTTACGAGCAGTACTTC. Looking up the rest from reference TRBV2 and TRBJ2-7 gives the full variable domain: EPEVTQTPSHQVTQMGQEVILRCVPISNHLYFYWYRQILGQKVEFLVSFYNNEISEKSEIFDDQFSVERPDGSNFTLKIRSTKLEDSAMYFCASRSVPVYEQYFGPGTRLTVT.

The chain couples TRBV4-3 to TRBJ2-7; 7 bases match TRBD2. This CDR3 has 16 amino acids. J lost 1 base, V lost 0 bases, and 6 bases had no gene match. Germline CDR1 and CDR2: LGHNA and YSLEER. CDR3 protein: CASSQEEGGPSYEQYF. The CDR3 nucleotides read TGCGCCAGCAGCCAAGAGGAGGGAGGGCCTTCCTACGAGCAGTACTTC.

This clone was seen only once. The CDR3 loop is CSVEDLREGVGEKLFF. The CDR3 nucleotides are TGCAGCGTTGAAGATCTGAGGGAAGGAGTGGGTGAAAAACTGTTTTTT. V usage is TRBV29-1 and J usage is TRBJ1-4; D gene unclear. Germline V CDR1 and CDR2: SQVTM, ANQGSEA. Trimming removed 0 bases at V and 7 bases at J, with 18 bases between. This CDR3 has 16 residues.

CDR3 region: CASSVGGGPLEQYF. The DNA for the CDR3 is TGTGCCAGCAGCGTGGGCGGGGGCCCCCTAGAGCAGTACTTC. The rearrangement links TRBV9 to TRBJ2-7, with D possibly TRBD2 on 7 matching bases. The CDR3 consists of 14 residues. Germline CDR1 is SGDLS and CDR2 is YYNGEE. Between the trimmed V and J ends, which lost 2 bases and 7 bases, there was a span of 16 bases.

The rearrangement links TRBV7-9 to TRBJ2-1; 7 nucleotides agree with TRBD2. V was pared by 2 bases and J by 5 bases, with 6 bases of the junction left unmatched. This CDR3 has 15 residues. Per the germline V gene, CDR1 is SEHNR and CDR2 is FQNEAQ (reference sequence). The CDR3 DNA reads as TGTGCCAGCAGCTTACCCAGCGGGGTAGACAATGAGCAGTTCTTC. Translating gives CASSLPSGVDNEQFF.

The chain carries TRBV6-1 and TRBJ1-2; perhaps TRBD1 as D (5 bases). Trimming took 6 bases from V and 6 from J, leaving 14 bases between them. Germline values: CDR1 MNHNS, CDR2 SASEGT. This CDR3 has 13 amino acids. DNA for the CDR3: TGTGCCAGCAGAGGGCCAGGGTATCATGGCTACACCTTC. Translation gives CASRGPGYHGYTF.

Of note for this clone: Other nucleotide sequences from this sample produce the same CDR3. The chain employs TRBV27 and TRBJ2-7, with TRBD2 matching over 12 bases. The CDR3 contains 14 residues. Trimming took 8 bases from V and 4 from J; bases not matched to a gene: 6. Looked up from germline, CDR1 is MNHEY and CDR2 is SMNVEV (reference sequence). CDR3 region: CASSFGLAGYEQYF. As DNA, the CDR3 is TGTGCCAGCTCATTCGGACTAGCGGGGTACGAGCAGTACTTC.

V usage is TRBV2 and J usage is TRBJ1-1; D is undetermined. V lost 5 bases, J lost 0 bases, and 28 bases lay in between. The V gene's germline CDR1 is SNHLY and CDR2 FYNNEI. The CDR3 extends over 20 amino acids. CDR3 sequence reads: CASSPSMEVDWRFMNTEAFF. CDR3 nucleotide sequence: TGTGCCAGCAGTCCTTCGATGGAGGTGGATTGGCGATTTATGAACACTGAAGCTTTCTTT.

The rearrangement uses TRBV7-9 and TRBJ1-1; D unclear. The CDR3 totals 13 residues. The V end lost 4 bases, the J end lost 1 base, and 7 bases lay between the germline ends. Germline lookup yields CDR1 SEHNR and CDR2 FQNEAQ (reference sequence). The CDR3 bases are TGTGCCAGCAGCTCGATTCAGAACACTGAAGCTTTCTTT. Its protein is CASSSIQNTEAFF.

The rearrangement links TRBV19 to TRBJ1-1, with 10 bases fitting TRBD1. CDR1 and CDR2 from the germline V gene are LNHDA and SQIVND (reference sequence). The V segment lost 4 bases and the J segment 4 bases; nucleotides outside the gene matches: 9. This CDR3 is built from 16 residues. This chain's CDR3 is CASSTGQGQVGTEAFF. The CDR3 DNA follows: TGTGCCAGTAGTACGGGACAGGGGCAGGTGGGCACTGAAGCTTTCTTT.

The chain carries TRBV4-1 and TRBJ1-1, with D possibly TRBD1 on 5 matching bases. This CDR3 contains 16 residues. V lost 1 base, J lost 6 bases, and 18 bases lay in between. Germline CDR1 is MGHRA and CDR2 is YSYEKL. CDR3 loop: CASSQAYQWGSAEAFF. CDR3 nucleotides: TGCGCCAGCAGCCAAGCATACCAGTGGGGGAGCGCTGAAGCTTTCTTT.

The gene calls are TRBV19 and TRBJ1-2, with D hard to call. The CDR3 has 15 residues. The V end was cut by 6 bases, the J end by 3 bases, with 17 bases between. In germline, CDR1 is LNHDA, CDR2 SQIVND (reference sequence). The CDR3: CASSPTPSYYYGYTF. The CDR3 DNA reads as TGTGCCAGTAGCCCTACCCCCTCCTACTACTATGGCTACACCTTC.

V gene TRBV29-1 combines with J gene TRBJ2-7; D is possibly TRBD1 (6 bases). Germline lookup yields CDR1 SQVTM and CDR2 ANQGSEA. The CDR3 length is 13 residues. The V end lost 2 bases, the J end lost 2 bases, and 10 bases lay between the germline ends. Here the CDR3 reads CSVERQDTYEQYF. Here the CDR3 DNA reads TGCAGCGTTGAAAGACAGGATACCTACGAGCAGTACTTC.

The chain is built from TRBV7-8 and TRBJ1-6; D remains unclear. The CDR3 runs to 13 residues. CDR1 and CDR2 (germline): SGHVS, FQNEAQ. Trimming took 5 bases from V and 9 from J, leaving 11 bases between them. CDR3 protein: CASSRGGGSPLHF. The CDR3 nucleotides are TGTGCCAGCAGCCGCGGTGGCGGTTCACCCCTCCACTTT.

The chain couples TRBV29-1 to TRBJ2-1; the D gene could be TRBD1 or TRBD2 (5 bases each). CDR1 is SQVTM, CDR2 ANQGSEA, per germline. The CDR3 length is 18 residues. Between the trimmed V and J ends, which lost 0 bases and 0 bases, there was a span of 18 bases. In DNA form, the CDR3 reads TGCAGCGTTGAAGACGTGGGGGTGGATATGAGCTCCTACAATGAGCAGTTCTTC. Protein product: CSVEDVGVDMSSYNEQFF.

V is TRBV7-9 and J is TRBJ2-1; 10 nucleotides agree with TRBD2. This CDR3 region has 13 residues. Germline-derived CDR1 and CDR2 are SEHNR and FQNEAQ (reference sequence). V shed 10 bases and J 5 bases; nucleotides not matched to a gene: 5. Here the CDR3 DNA reads TGTGCCACAGCCGGGACTAGCGACAATGAGCAGTTCTTC. It is translated as CATAGTSDNEQFF. Complete variable domain (other parts from reference TRBV7-9 and TRBJ2-1): DTGVSQNPRHKITKRGQNVTFRCDPISEHNRLYWYRQTLGQGPEFLTYFQNEAQLEKSRLLSDRFSAERPKGSFSTLEIQRTEQGDSAMYLCATAGTSDNEQFFGPGTRLTVL.

V gene TRBV27 combines with J gene TRBJ2-7; possibly TRBD1 or TRBD2 for D (5 bases each). The V gene lost 4 bases and the J gene lost 4 bases, with 14 bases spanning the gap. Germline CDR1 is MNHEY and CDR2 is SMNVEV (reference sequence). There are 14 residues in the CDR3. CDR3 in amino acids: CASSSGLGVYEQYF. The CDR3 coding sequence is TGTGCCAGCAGTTCGGGGCTAGGAGTTTACGAGCAGTACTTC.

The V call is TRBV27, the J call TRBJ2-7; D is uncertain. CDR3 size: 15 residues. Germline V lookup: CDR1 MNHEY, CDR2 SMNVEV (reference sequence). The V gene lost 0 bases and the J gene lost 4 bases, with 13 bases spanning the gap. The CDR3 sequence is CASSLSGLGTYEQYF. The CDR3 region has the DNA TGTGCCAGCAGTTTATCGGGCCTAGGCACTTACGAGCAGTACTTC.

V is TRBV27 and J is TRBJ2-1; possibly TRBD1 or TRBD2 for D (5 bases each). This CDR3 has 16 residues. V dropped 6 bases and J dropped 0 bases, with 15 bases sitting between them. Per germline, CDR1 MNHEY and CDR2 SMNVEV (reference sequence). The CDR3 sequence is CASRMTVGPSYNEQFF. The CDR3 nucleotides read TGTGCCAGCAGAATGACGGTGGGACCCTCCTACAATGAGCAGTTCTTC.

The chain combines TRBV6-1 with TRBJ1-5, with D uncertain. V lost 2 bases, J lost 7 bases, and 21 bases lay in between. CDR1 and CDR2 from the germline V gene are MNHNS and SASEGT. The CDR3 runs 17 residues. The CDR3 protein is CASSEKDGLPFVQPQHF. Here the CDR3 DNA reads TGTGCCAGCAGTGAAAAGGACGGGCTCCCCTTTGTCCAGCCCCAGCATTTT.

In this sample, this clone turned up once. The same CDR3 arises from other DNA sequences in this sample as well. This chain links TRBV5-6 with TRBJ1-1; 10 bases line up with TRBD1. The CDR3 spans 13 residues. Germline trimming cut 3 bases from V and 5 bases from J; bases unmatched to any gene: 1. The germline V gene has CDR1 SGHDT and CDR2 YYEEEE. CDR3 in amino acids: CASSWTGGTEAFF. CDR3 DNA sequence: TGTGCCAGCAGCTGGACAGGGGGGACTGAAGCTTTCTTT. Based on the CDR3 plus reference TRBV5-6 and TRBJ1-1, the full variable domain is DAGVTQSPTHLIKTRGQQVTLRCSPKSGHDTVSWYQQALGQGPQFIFQYYEEEERQRGNFPDRFSGHQFPNYSSELNVNALLLGDSALYLCASSWTGGTEAFFGQGTRLTVV.